What follows describes a single T cell receptor beta chain. Its target is unknown. This sample stems from a study of cytomegalovirus exposure and HLA in healthy donors. Study in general: A subsequent analysis stated that the 120 or so validation repertoires were run on the same platform as the roughly 670 first-cohort repertoires. Study results and limitations: TCR sequences were mostly rare, though some public TCRs occurred in many donors. Among TCR beta chains, those listed as cytomegalovirus-associated numbered about 150.

The donors were in the approximately 130-subject validation cohort, distinct from the roughly 600-subject first cohort. TCRdb keeps only in-frame clones here, not all; method: immunoSEQ multiplex PCR. The sample records over 200,000 clones, 80% to 85% being singletons. The sample consisted of PBMCs. The origin of this receptor is a woman aged 25 to 39 in good health and CMV-seropositive.

DNA for the CDR3: TGTGCCCCTCGAAGGCGGGAGGGGTATGAGCAGTTCTTC. This translates into CAPRRREGYEQFF. The rearrangement joins TRBV2 to TRBJ2-1, with 9 bases that match TRBD2. The CDR3 loop spans 13 amino acids. Looked up from germline, CDR1 is SNHLY and CDR2 is FYNNEI. J gave up 8 bases and V 11 bases, and 10 bases lay outside the gene matches.